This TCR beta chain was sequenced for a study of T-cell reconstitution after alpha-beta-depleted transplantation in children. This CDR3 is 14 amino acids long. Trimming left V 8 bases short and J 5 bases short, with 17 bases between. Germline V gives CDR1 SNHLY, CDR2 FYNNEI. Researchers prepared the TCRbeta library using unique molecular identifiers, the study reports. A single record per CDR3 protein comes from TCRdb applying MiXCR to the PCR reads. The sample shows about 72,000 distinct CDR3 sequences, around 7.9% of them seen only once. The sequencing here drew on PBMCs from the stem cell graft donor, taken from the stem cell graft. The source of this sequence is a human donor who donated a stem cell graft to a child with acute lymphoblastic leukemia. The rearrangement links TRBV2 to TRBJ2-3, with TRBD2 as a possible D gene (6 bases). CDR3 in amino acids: CASQSDGGKDTQYF. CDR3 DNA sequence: TGTGCCAGCCAAAGTGACGGGGGAAAAGATACGCAGTATTTT.